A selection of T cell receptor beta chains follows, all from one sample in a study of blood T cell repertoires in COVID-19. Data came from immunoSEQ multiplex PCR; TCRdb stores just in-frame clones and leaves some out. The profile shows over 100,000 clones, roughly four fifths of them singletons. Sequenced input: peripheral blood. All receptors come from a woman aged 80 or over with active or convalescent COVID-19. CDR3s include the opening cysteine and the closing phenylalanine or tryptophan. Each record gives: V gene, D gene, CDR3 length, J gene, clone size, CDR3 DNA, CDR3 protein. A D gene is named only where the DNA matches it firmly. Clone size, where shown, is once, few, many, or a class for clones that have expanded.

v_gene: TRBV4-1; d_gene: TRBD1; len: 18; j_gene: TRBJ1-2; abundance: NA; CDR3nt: TGCGCCAGCAGCCCCCAGGCCTGGGACAGCTCAACGTTTTATGGCTACACCTTC; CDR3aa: CASSPQAWDSSTFYGYTF
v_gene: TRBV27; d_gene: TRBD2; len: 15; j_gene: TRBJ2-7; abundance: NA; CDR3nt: TGTGCCAGCGGGCGGGAGGTACACAATCTAGGCGTGCAGTACTTC; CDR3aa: CASGREVHNLGVQYF
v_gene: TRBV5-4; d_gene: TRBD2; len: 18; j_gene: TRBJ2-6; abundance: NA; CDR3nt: TGTGCCAGCAGCTTGGCGGGAGGACGGGGGAGAGGGGCCAACGTCCTGACTTTC; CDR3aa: CASSLAGGRGRGANVLTF
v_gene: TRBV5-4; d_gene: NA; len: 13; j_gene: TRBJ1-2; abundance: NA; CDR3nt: TGTGCCAGCAGCATGGACAGCAACTATGGCTACACCTTC; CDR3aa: CASSMDSNYGYTF
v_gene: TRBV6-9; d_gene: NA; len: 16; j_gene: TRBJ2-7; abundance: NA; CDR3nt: TGTGCCAGCAGTTATTCGCCCCGGAGGAGCTCCTACGAGCAGTACTTC; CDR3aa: CASSYSPRRSSYEQYF
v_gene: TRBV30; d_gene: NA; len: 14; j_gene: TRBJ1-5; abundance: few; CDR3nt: TGTGCCTGGAACCCGACGGGTAGCAATCAGCCCCAGCATTTT; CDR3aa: CAWNPTGSNQPQHF
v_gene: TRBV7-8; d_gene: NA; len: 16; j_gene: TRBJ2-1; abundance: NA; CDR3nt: TGTGCCAGCAGCTTAGCCAGGGGTCGCTTCAGCAATGAGCAGTTCTTC; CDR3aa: CASSLARGRFSNEQFF
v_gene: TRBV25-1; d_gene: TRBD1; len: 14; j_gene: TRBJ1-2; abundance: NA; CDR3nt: TGTGCCAGCAGTGTACTACAGGGGAACTATGGCTACACCTTC; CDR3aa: CASSVLQGNYGYTF
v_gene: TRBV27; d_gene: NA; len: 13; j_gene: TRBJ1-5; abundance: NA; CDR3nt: TGTGCCAGCAGTTTACAGGGCAATCAGCCCCAGCATTTT; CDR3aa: CASSLQGNQPQHF
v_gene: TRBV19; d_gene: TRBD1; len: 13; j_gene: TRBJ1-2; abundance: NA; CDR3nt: TGTGCCAGTAGGGACAGGGTAAACTATGGCTACACCTTC; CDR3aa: CASRDRVNYGYTF
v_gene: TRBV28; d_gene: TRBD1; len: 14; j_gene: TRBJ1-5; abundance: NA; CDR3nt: TGTGCCAGCAGGATCAGGGGGGGCAATCAGCCCCAGCATTTT; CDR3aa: CASRIRGGNQPQHF
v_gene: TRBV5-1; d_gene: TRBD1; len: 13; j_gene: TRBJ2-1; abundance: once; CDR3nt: TGCGCCAGCACCTGGACAGGGGGGGATGAGCAGTTCTTC; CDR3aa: CASTWTGGDEQFF
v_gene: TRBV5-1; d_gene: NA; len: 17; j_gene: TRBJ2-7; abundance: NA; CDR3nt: TGCGCCAGCAGCTTACTGGGGCGATTGGGGGGTATAAACGAGCAGTACTTC; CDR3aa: CASSLLGRLGGINEQYF
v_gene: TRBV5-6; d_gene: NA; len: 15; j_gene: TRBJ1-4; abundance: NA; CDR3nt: TGTGCCAGCAGCTTGGGACGGAGAGGTGATGAAAAACTGTTTTTT; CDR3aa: CASSLGRRGDEKLFF
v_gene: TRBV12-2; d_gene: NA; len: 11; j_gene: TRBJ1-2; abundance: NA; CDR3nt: TGTGCAAGTCGCCTTCGGGAAAGCTACACCTTC; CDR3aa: CASRLRESYTF
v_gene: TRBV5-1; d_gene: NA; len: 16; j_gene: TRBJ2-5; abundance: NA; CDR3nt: TGCGCCAGCAGCTCAAGTGGCCGACAGCGCCAAGAGACCCAGTACTTC; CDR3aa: CASSSSGRQRQETQYF
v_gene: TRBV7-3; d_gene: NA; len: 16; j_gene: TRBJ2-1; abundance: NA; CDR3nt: TGTGCCAGCAGCTTAACGGCCCACAAGATCTACAATGAGCAGTTCTTC; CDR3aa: CASSLTAHKIYNEQFF
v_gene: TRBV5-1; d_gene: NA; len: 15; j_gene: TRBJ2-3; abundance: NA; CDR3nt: TGCGCCAGCAGTTTCGGGGGGCCAAGCACAGATACGCAGTATTTT; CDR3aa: CASSFGGPSTDTQYF
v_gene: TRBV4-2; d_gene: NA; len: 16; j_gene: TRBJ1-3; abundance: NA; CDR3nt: TGTGCCAGCAGCCAAGATGGAGGAGGCAGGGGAAACACCATATATTTT; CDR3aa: CASSQDGGGRGNTIYF
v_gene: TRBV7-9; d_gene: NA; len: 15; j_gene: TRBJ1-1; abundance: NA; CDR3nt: TGTGCCAGCACCCAACCTCAGGGATACGGCACTGAAGCTTTCTTT; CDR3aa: CASTQPQGYGTEAFF
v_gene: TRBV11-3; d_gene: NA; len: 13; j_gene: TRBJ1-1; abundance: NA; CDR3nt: TGTGCCAGCAGCCAATTCGGGGACACTGAAGCTTTCTTT; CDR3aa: CASSQFGDTEAFF
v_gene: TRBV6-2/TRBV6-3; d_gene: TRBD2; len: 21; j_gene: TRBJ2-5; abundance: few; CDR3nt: TGTGCCAGCAGTTACGACTTCGACGCTAGCGGGATACCTCGAAAGCAAGAGACCCAGTACTTC; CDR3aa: CASSYDFDASGIPRKQETQYF
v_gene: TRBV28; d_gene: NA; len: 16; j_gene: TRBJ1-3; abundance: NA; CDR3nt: TGTGCCAGCGGGTATATGGACAGCAACTCTGGAAACACCATATATTTT; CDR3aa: CASGYMDSNSGNTIYF
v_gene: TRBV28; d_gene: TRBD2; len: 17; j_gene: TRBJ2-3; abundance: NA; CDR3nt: TGTGCCAGCACATCTCCCATGCGGCTAGCGGGAAGGGATACGCAGTATTTT; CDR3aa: CASTSPMRLAGRDTQYF
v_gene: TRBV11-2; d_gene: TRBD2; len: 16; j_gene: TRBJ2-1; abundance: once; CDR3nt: TGTGCCAGCAGCCGATCACTAGCGCCTACCTACAATGAGCAGTTCTTC; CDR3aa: CASSRSLAPTYNEQFF
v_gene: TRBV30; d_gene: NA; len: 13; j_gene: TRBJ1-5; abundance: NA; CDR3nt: TGTGCCTGGTCTAGCCAGGATAATCAGCCCCAGCATTTT; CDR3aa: CAWSSQDNQPQHF
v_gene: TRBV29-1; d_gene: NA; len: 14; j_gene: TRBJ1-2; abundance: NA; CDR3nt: TGCAGCGTTGTGGTGGGGCAGGGGAACTATGGCTACACCTTC; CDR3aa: CSVVVGQGNYGYTF
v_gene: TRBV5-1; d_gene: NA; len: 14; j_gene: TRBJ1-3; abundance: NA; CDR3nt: TGCGCCAGCAGAGAGGGCCCCTCTGGAAACACCATATATTTT; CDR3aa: CASREGPSGNTIYF
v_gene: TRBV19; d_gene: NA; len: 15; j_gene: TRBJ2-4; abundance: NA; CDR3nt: TGTGCCAGTAGTCCCCAGATGCTAGCCAAAAACATTCAGTACTTC; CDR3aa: CASSPQMLAKNIQYF
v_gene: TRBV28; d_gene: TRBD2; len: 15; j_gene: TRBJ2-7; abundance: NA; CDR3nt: TGTGCCAGCAGTTTCTTTTTGAGCGGGAGTAGTGAGCAGTACTTC; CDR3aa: CASSFFLSGSSEQYF
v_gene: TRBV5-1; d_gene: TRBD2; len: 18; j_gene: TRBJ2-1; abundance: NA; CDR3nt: TGCGCCACCTCGCCTCTAGCGGGGGGGCTGTCTTCCTACAATGAGCAGTTCTTC; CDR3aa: CATSPLAGGLSSYNEQFF
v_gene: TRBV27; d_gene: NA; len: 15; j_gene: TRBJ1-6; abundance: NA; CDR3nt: TGTGCCAGCAGTAGAGGAGGTTCCTATAATTCACCCCTCCACTTT; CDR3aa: CASSRGGSYNSPLHF
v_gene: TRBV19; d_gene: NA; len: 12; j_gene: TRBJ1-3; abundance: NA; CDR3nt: TGTGCCAGTAGCTTACAAAGAAACACCATATATTTT; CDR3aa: CASSLQRNTIYF
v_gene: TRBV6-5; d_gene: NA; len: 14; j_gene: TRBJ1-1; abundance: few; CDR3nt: TGTGCCAGCAGTTACACTGGAGGGAACACTGAAGCTTTCTTT; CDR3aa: CASSYTGGNTEAFF
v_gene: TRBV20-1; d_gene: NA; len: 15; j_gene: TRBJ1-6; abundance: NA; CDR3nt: TGCAGTGCTAGTATGGGAGACCCTTCGGATTCACCCCTCCACTTT; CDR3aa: CSASMGDPSDSPLHF
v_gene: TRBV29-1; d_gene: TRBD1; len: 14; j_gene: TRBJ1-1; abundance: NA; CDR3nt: TGCAGCGTTGAGAAAACAGGGGGCACGACTGAAGCTTTCTTT; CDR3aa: CSVEKTGGTTEAFF
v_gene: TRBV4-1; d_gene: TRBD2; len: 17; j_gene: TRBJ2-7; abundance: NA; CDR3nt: TGCGCCAGCAGCCAGGATAGACTAGCGGGAGTGCCCTACGAGCAGTACTTC; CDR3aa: CASSQDRLAGVPYEQYF
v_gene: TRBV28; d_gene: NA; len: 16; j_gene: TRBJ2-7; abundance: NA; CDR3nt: TGTGCCAGCAGGACTGCAATTCAGGGGCGCAGTCGCGAGCAGTACTTC; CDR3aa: CASRTAIQGRSREQYF
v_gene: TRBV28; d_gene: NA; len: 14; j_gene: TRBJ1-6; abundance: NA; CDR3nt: TGTGCCAGCAGCACCGGGACAAATACTTCACCCCTCCACTTT; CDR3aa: CASSTGTNTSPLHF
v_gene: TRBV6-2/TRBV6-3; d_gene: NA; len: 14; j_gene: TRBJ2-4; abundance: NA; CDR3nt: TGTGCCAGCAGTTACCCCTCCCCCCAAAACATTCAGTACTTC; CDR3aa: CASSYPSPQNIQYF
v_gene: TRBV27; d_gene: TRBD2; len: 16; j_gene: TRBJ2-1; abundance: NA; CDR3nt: TGTGCCAGCAGTCTCCGGACTAGCGGGTCCTACAATGAGCAGTTCTTC; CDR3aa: CASSLRTSGSYNEQFF
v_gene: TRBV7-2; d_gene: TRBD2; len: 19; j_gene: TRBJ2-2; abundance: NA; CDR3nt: TGTGCCAGCAGCTTAGTGGCTAGCGGGGGGGCCGTGTTCGGTTGGGAGCTGTTTTTT; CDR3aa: CASSLVASGGAVFGWELFF
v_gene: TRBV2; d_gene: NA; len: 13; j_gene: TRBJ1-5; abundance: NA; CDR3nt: TGTGCCAGCAAAGGGGGGGGCAATCAGCCCCAGCATTTT; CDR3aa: CASKGGGNQPQHF
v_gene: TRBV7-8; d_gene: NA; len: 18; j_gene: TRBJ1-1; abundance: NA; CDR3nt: TGTGCCAGCAGCTTAGAATTTAGAAGGCGGAACATGAACACTGAAGCTTTCTTT; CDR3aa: CASSLEFRRRNMNTEAFF
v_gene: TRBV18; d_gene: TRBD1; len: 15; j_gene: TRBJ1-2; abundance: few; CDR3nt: TGTGCCAGCTCACCCACAGGGGGCGCAAGGTCTCGCTACACCTTC; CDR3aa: CASSPTGGARSRYTF
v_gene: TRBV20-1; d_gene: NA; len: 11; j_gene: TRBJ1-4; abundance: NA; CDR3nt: TGCAGTGCCGAGGTGAATGAAAAACTGTTTTTT; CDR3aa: CSAEVNEKLFF
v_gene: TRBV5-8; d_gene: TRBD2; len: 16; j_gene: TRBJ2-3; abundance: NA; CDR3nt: TGTGCCAGCAGCTGGCCCTTGGGGAGGGCCACAGATACGCAGTATTTT; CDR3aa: CASSWPLGRATDTQYF
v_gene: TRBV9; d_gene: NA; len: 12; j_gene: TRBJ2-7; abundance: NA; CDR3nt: TGTGCCACGAGAGGGGGGGACTACGAGCAGTACTTC; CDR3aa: CATRGGDYEQYF
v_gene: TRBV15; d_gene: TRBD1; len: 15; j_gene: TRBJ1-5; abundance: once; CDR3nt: TGTGCCACCAGCACAGGGGGCTGGGGAAATCAGCCCCAGCATTTT; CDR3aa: CATSTGGWGNQPQHF
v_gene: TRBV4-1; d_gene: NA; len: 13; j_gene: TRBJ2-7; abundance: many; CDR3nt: TGCGCCAGCAGCCAAGAGTCGGGGGACGAGCAGTACTTC; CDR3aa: CASSQESGDEQYF
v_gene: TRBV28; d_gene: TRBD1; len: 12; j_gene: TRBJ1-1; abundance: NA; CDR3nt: TGTGCCAGCACCGCGACAGGGCCTGAAGCTTTCTTT; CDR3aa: CASTATGPEAFF
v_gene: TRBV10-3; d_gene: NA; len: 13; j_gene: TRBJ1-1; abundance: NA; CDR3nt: TGTGCCATCAGTGAGAGTGGGCAGATTGAAGCTTTCTTT; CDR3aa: CAISESGQIEAFF
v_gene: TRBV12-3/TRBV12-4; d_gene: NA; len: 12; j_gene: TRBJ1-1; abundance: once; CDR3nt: TGTGCCAGCAGCAAAGGCACAGCTGAAGCTTTCTTT; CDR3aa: CASSKGTAEAFF
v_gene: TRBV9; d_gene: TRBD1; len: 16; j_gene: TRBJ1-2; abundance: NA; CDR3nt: TGTGCCAGCAGCGTAGATCCGGGACAGGGTAGCTATGGCTACACCTTC; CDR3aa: CASSVDPGQGSYGYTF
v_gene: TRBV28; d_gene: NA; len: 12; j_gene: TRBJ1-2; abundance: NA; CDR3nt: TGTGCCAGCAGTACAGGGTTCTATGGCTACACCTTC; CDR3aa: CASSTGFYGYTF
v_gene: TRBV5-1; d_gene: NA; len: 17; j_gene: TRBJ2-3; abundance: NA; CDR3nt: TGCGCCAGCAGCTTGGGGATCCTACAAGAGGGCACAGATACGCAGTATTTT; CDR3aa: CASSLGILQEGTDTQYF
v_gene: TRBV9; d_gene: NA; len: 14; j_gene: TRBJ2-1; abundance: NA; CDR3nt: TGTGCCAGCAGCGTAGGCAGGATAACTGGTGAGCAGTTCTTC; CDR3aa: CASSVGRITGEQFF
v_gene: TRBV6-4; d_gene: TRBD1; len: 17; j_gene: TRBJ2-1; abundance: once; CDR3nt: TGTGCCAGCAGTGATCGGGCCAGATTGGGACAGAACAATGAGCAGTTCTTC; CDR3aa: CASSDRARLGQNNEQFF
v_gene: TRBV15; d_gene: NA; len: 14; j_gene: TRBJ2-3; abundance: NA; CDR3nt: TGTGCCACCAGCCCGGGGAAGAATACAGATACGCAGTATTTT; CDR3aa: CATSPGKNTDTQYF
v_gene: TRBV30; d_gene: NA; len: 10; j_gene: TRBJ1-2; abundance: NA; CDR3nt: TGTGCCTGGAGCGACTATGGCTACACCTTC; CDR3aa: CAWSDYGYTF